Below, 8 T cell receptor beta chains from the same sample are listed, as sequenced in a study of blood T cell repertoires in COVID-19. Repertoires were generated with immunoSEQ multiplex PCR, while TCRdb's copy carries only in-frame clones and drops some. The sample includes about 130,000 clones, 80% of them seen just once. Sequenced sample: peripheral blood. These receptors all stem from a man aged 65-85 years with acute or convalescent COVID-19.

This chain uses TRBV9 with TRBJ1-1; 11 bases map to TRBD1. Per germline, CDR1 SGDLS and CDR2 YYNGEE. V shed 4 bases and J 10 bases; nucleotides not matched to a gene: 9. The CDR3 length is 14 residues. CDR3 in amino acids: CASSPGQGAFSAFF. The CDR3 DNA reads as TGTGCCAGCAGCCCAGGACAGGGGGCTTTTTCAGCTTTCTTT.

The chain has TRBV10-3 and TRBJ1-2, with D unclear. Trimming stripped 4 bases from V and 6 bases from J, with 9 bases between. There are 12 residues in the CDR3. Germline CDR1 reads ENHRY; CDR2 reads SYGVKD. Written as DNA, the CDR3 is TGTGCCATCAGTGCCACGAGCCATGGCTACACCTTC. Translation gives CAISATSHGYTF.

V gene TRBV7-6 combines with J gene TRBJ2-5, with D possibly being TRBD2 (5 bases). CDR1 SGHVS and CDR2 FNYEAQ come from the germline V gene. Trimming stripped 2 bases from V and 7 bases from J, with 11 bases between. The CDR3 totals 13 residues. CDR3 residues: CASSLSSGGTQYF. CDR3 coding DNA: TGTGCCAGCAGCTTAAGTAGTGGAGGGACCCAGTACTTC.

J is TRBJ1-2 and V is TRBV28; 8 nucleotides match TRBD1. V shed 3 bases and J 5 bases; nucleotides not matched to a gene: 2. Germline CDR1 and CDR2: MDHEN and SYDVKM. The CDR3 covers 13 residues. CDR3 loop: CASSFTGGYGYTF. The CDR3 region has the DNA TGTGCCAGCAGTTTTACAGGGGGATATGGCTACACCTTC.

As concerns this clone: The same CDR3 can be traced to other DNA sequences in this sample. This chain joins TRBV9 and TRBJ1-3, with 8 bases that match TRBD1. CDR1 is SGDLS and CDR2 is YYNGEE in the germline V gene. V was clipped by 4 bases and J by 2 bases; unmatched bases: 2. The CDR3 is 14 amino acids. The CDR3 bases are TGTGCCAGCAGCACGACAGGGGCTGGAAACACCATATATTTT. Its protein is CASSTTGAGNTIYF.

The rearrangement joins TRBV6-4 to TRBJ1-2; weak D call: TRBD1 (5 bases). This CDR3 contains 14 residues. Germline V CDR1 and CDR2: MRHNA, SNTAGT. V lost 4 bases, J lost 4 bases, and 13 bases lay in between. The CDR3 sequence is CASSVAGKVYGYTF. DNA for the CDR3: TGTGCCAGCAGTGTGGCAGGGAAGGTCTATGGCTACACCTTC.

This clone showed up just a few times. The CDR3, as DNA: TGTGCCAGCAGCGGGACAGTCTCTGGAAACACCATATATTTT. This gives the protein CASSGTVSGNTIYF. The chain is built from TRBV4-2 and TRBJ1-3, with 7 bases lining up with TRBD1. Germline values: CDR1 LGHNA, CDR2 YNFKEQ. Unmatched junction bases numbered 1, after V lost 5 bases and J lost 0 bases. This CDR3 has 14 amino acids.

The rearrangement uses TRBV12-3 or TRBV12-4 and TRBJ1-3; D is undetermined. V lost 5 bases, J lost 2 bases, and 7 bases lay in between. The CDR3 covers 13 residues. CDR3 in DNA: TGTGCCAGCAGTCCCAGGACTGGAAACACCATATATTTT. It specifies CASSPRTGNTIYF.